This passage covers 24 T cell receptor beta chains from one sample sequenced in a study of control samples from healthy donors and cancer patients. Generated by immunoSEQ multiplex PCR, the TCRdb table keeps only in-frame clones and is missing some. The table has approximately 180,000 clones, roughly 94% seen once; the top ten hold approximately 1.5%. The sample comprised blood. The receptors were sampled from a woman aged 18-35 years in good health.

V and J are TRBV7-3 and TRBJ1-5; D call uncertain. Germline V gene data show CDR1 as SGHTA and CDR2 as FQGTGA. The V end lost 5 bases, the J end lost 3 bases, and 2 bases lay between the germline ends. This CDR3 region has 11 residues. The CDR3 DNA reads as TGTGCCAGCAGCCACAATCAGCCCCAGCATTTT. Translation gives CASSHNQPQHF.

CDR3 amino acids: CASSSDPGQPQHF. CDR3 DNA: TGTGCCAGCAGCTCAGACCCGGGGCAGCCCCAGCATTTT. The chain links TRBV5-5 to TRBJ1-5; no definite D call. From germline, CDR1 is SGHKS and CDR2 YYEKEE (reference sequence). The CDR3 loop spans 13 amino acids. V lost 3 bases to trimming and J lost 7 bases, with 11 bases between them.

On this clone: Compared with germline, one end of the junction differs, possibly owing to a read error. This chain links TRBV6-5 with TRBJ1-1; D is undetermined. There are 11 residues in the CDR3. Germline V CDR1 and CDR2: MNHEY, SVGAGI. As DNA, the CDR3 is TGTGCCAGCAGCCAGAACTCTGAAGCTTTCTTT. The encoded protein is CASSQNSEAFF.

This clone was picked up one time. J is TRBJ1-2 and V is TRBV28; a possible D gene is TRBD1 (5 bases). V was trimmed by 7 bases and J by 3 bases, leaving 18 bases between them. Germline values: CDR1 MDHEN, CDR2 SYDVKM. The length of the CDR3 is 15 residues. CDR3 region: CASTSPGGIDYGYTF. The CDR3 nucleotides are TGTGCCAGCACATCACCGGGGGGGATAGACTATGGCTACACCTTC.

Worth noting for this clone: Other DNA variants within this sample encode the same CDR3. The chain has TRBV9 and TRBJ1-5; D remains ambiguous. The length of the CDR3 is 14 residues. The V end was cut by 1 base, the J end by 2 bases, with 7 bases between. Per the germline V gene, CDR1 is SGDLS and CDR2 is YYNGEE. CDR3 in DNA: TGTGCCAGCAGCGTATCCGGGGGCAATCAGCCCCAGCATTTT. It translates to CASSVSGGNQPQHF.

A single count supports this clone. The rearrangement joins TRBV12-3 or TRBV12-4 to TRBJ1-5; D uncertain. The V end was cut by 5 bases, the J end by 7 bases, with 12 bases between. This CDR3 region has 13 residues. CDR3 residues: CASSESGKQPQHF. DNA of the CDR3: TGTGCCAGCAGTGAGTCTGGAAAACAGCCCCAGCATTTT.

The chain combines TRBV28 with TRBJ1-2; TRBD1 aligns across 9 bases. The CDR3 has 18 residues. The junction had 18 bases not matched to a gene; V was cut back by 10 bases and J by 0 bases. The V gene's germline CDR1 is MDHEN and CDR2 SYDVKM. CDR3 coding DNA: TGTGCCACCCTCCGGGACAGGGCCAGATCCCTCGCTAACTATGGCTACACCTTC. It codes for CATLRDRARSLANYGYTF.

The V call is TRBV11-3, the J call TRBJ1-2, with TRBD1 matching over 10 bases. The CDR3 contains 13 residues. The germline V gene encodes CDR1 SGHNT and CDR2 YENEEA. Trimming at V came to 10 bases and at J to 5 bases, leaving 7 bases not matched to a gene. CDR3 region: CATSWTGGYGYTF. The CDR3 DNA reads TGTGCCACTTCGTGGACAGGGGGATATGGCTACACCTTC.

The chain carries TRBV13 and TRBJ1-1; D is possibly TRBD1 (5 bases). The CDR3 contains 13 residues. V was clipped by 3 bases and J by 3 bases, with 8 bases between them. Germline CDR1 and CDR2: PRHDT and FYEKMQ (reference sequence). CDR3 residues: CASSFIRDTEAFF. The CDR3 nucleotides read TGTGCCAGCAGCTTTATCAGGGACACTGAAGCTTTCTTT. The full variable domain, rest sourced from reference TRBV13 and TRBJ1-1, is AAGVIQSPRHLIKEKRETATLKCYPIPRHDTVYWYQQGPGQDPQFLISFYEKMQSDKGSIPDRFSAQQFSDYHSELNMSSLELGDSALYFCASSFIRDTEAFFGQGTRLTVV.

The J gene is TRBJ2-7, the V gene TRBV9, with TRBD2 as a possible D gene (5 bases). The germline gives CDR1 SGDLS, CDR2 YYNGEE. This CDR3 region has 15 residues. V lost 1 base and J lost 0, with 11 bases in between. The CDR3 loop reads CASSVYPGFSYEQYF. As DNA, the CDR3 is TGTGCCAGCAGCGTATACCCGGGATTCTCCTACGAGCAGTACTTC.

The chain combines TRBV15 with TRBJ1-5; no clear D gene. This CDR3 has 14 amino acids. CDR1 LNHNV and CDR2 YYDKDF come from the germline V gene (reference sequence). V was cut by 0 bases and J by 6 bases, with 9 bases left in between. The CDR3 nucleotides are TGTGCCACCAGCAGAGATACTTATGGTCAGCCCCAGCATTTT. Translation: CATSRDTYGQPQHF.

The chain employs TRBV5-4 and TRBJ1-1; maybe TRBD1 (5 bases). The CDR3 spans 14 residues. Trimming left V 3 bases short and J 3 bases short, with 12 bases between. From germline, CDR1 is SGHNT and CDR2 YYREEE (reference sequence). Here the CDR3 reads CASSWGDGHTEAFF. CDR3 in DNA: TGTGCCAGCAGCTGGGGGGACGGGCACACTGAAGCTTTCTTT.

This clone was picked up a small number of times. The V and J genes are TRBV15 and TRBJ1-5, with a possible D match to TRBD1 (5 bases). Trimming shortened V by 0 bases and J by 8 bases, and 14 bases separated the two germline ends. The germline CDR1 and CDR2 sequences are LNHNV and YYDKDF (reference sequence). The CDR3 loop spans 15 amino acids. The CDR3 spells CATSRDLGGFEPQHF. The DNA for the CDR3 is TGTGCCACCAGCAGAGATCTTGGGGGATTCGAGCCCCAGCATTTT.

The chain uses TRBV27 and TRBJ2-2, with 8 positions matching TRBD2. The ends lost 1 base at V and 1 base at J; junction bases unmatched: 2. The CDR3 extends over 16 amino acids. Germline CDR1 is MNHEY and CDR2 is SMNVEV (reference sequence). CDR3 amino acids: CASSLFAGGNTGELFF. The CDR3 DNA is TGTGCCAGCAGTTTATTCGCGGGGGGGAACACCGGGGAGCTGTTTTTT.

The chain has TRBV9 and TRBJ1-2; D is ambiguous. Germline loops: CDR1 SGDLS, CDR2 YYNGEE. Trimming removed 1 base from V and 5 bases from J, with 15 bases in between. The CDR3 is 15 amino acids. The CDR3 protein is CASSVSVLAGYGYTF. The CDR3, as DNA: TGTGCCAGCAGCGTAAGCGTCCTCGCAGGATATGGCTACACCTTC.

Only one count was recorded for this clone. The chain combines TRBV10-3 with TRBJ1-1; weak D call: TRBD1 (5 bases). This CDR3 has 14 residues. The V end lost 6 bases, the J end lost 3 bases, and 14 bases lay between the germline ends. Germline assignment: CDR1 ENHRY and CDR2 SYGVKD. The CDR3 sequence is CAISPYLGDTEAFF. CDR3 in DNA: TGTGCCATCAGCCCCTACTTAGGGGACACTGAAGCTTTCTTT.

The rearrangement joins TRBV12-3 or TRBV12-4 to TRBJ1-1; 7 bases fit TRBD1. V gave up 6 bases and J gave up 9 bases; unmatched junction bases: 7. The length of the CDR3 is 12 residues. The CDR3 region is CASSYRDSKAFF. DNA of the CDR3: TGTGCCAGCAGCTATCGGGACAGCAAAGCTTTCTTT.

In DNA, the CDR3 is TGTGCCAGCAGCCCAGAAGGCAGGACGAACACTGAAGCTTTCTTT. This encodes CASSPEGRTNTEAFF. V and J are TRBV9 and TRBJ1-1; no clear D gene. Germline values: CDR1 SGDLS, CDR2 YYNGEE. The V end lost 4 bases, the J end lost 1 base, and 14 bases lay between the germline ends. The CDR3 contains 15 residues. Full variable domain (remainder filled in from reference TRBV9 and TRBJ1-1): DSGVTQTPKHLITATGQRVTLRCSPRSGDLSVYWYQQSLDQGLQFLIQYYNGEERAKGNILERFSAQQFPDLHSELNLSSLELGDSALYFCASSPEGRTNTEAFFGQGTRLTVV.

The genes are TRBV5-1 and TRBJ2-5; TRBD2 matches 8 bases. There are 16 residues in the CDR3. Germline CDR1 and CDR2: SGHRS and YFSETQ. J was trimmed by 4 bases and V by 1 base; bases with no gene match: 9. CDR3 DNA: TGCGCCAGCAGCTTGCTTACGGGGGGGCGAGGAGAGACCCAGTACTTC. Amino acids: CASSLLTGGRGETQYF.

The chain has TRBV5-1 and TRBJ1-2; a possible D gene is TRBD1 (6 bases). This CDR3 spans 15 amino acids. Germline-derived CDR1 and CDR2 are SGHRS and YFSETQ. Trimming took 5 bases from V and 1 from J, leaving 15 bases between them. The CDR3 DNA follows: TGCGCCAGCAGTCTCGGCGGACAGAATAACTATGGCTACACCTTC. Protein sequence: CASSLGGQNNYGYTF.

In the case of this clone: Other DNA sequences within the sample encode an identical CDR3. V gene TRBV18 combines with J gene TRBJ1-1; a weak D match, TRBD1 (5 bases). CDR3 length: 14 amino acids. Deletions cut 3 bases from V and 0 bases from J, with 8 bases between. Germline CDR1 KGHSH, CDR2 LQKENI. The CDR3 reads CASSPDRMNTEAFF. The CDR3 DNA reads TGTGCCAGCTCACCTGACAGAATGAACACTGAAGCTTTCTTT.

This chain uses TRBV28 with TRBJ2-1; the match to TRBD1 covers 9 bases. V shed 5 bases and J 9 bases; nucleotides not matched to a gene: 8. This CDR3 contains 14 residues. Germline assignment: CDR1 MDHEN and CDR2 SYDVKM. This chain's CDR3 is CASSDRQDRGEQFF. DNA for the CDR3: TGTGCCAGCAGTGACCGGCAGGACAGGGGTGAGCAGTTCTTC.

CDR3 amino acids: CASSSLGQGGNTIYF. The CDR3 coding sequence is TGTGCCAGCAGCTCCCTCGGACAGGGTGGAAACACCATATATTTT. This sequence joins TRBV7-6 and TRBJ1-3, with 8 bases aligning to TRBD1. This CDR3 region has 15 residues. Germline lookup yields CDR1 SGHVS and CDR2 FNYEAQ. V dropped 4 bases and J dropped 3; count of bases not matched to a gene: 5.

The V call is TRBV21-1, the J call TRBJ1-2; TRBD1, the D gene given by the table, was not confirmed from the DNA. TRBV21-1 is flagged as a pseudogene. The CDR3 is made up of 19 amino acids. This CDR3 reads CASSKRTIAYDRGAYGYTF. The CDR3 DNA reads as TGTGCCAGCAGCAAACGGACCATTGCATACGACAGGGGAGCCTATGGCTACACCTTC.